The rows below give T cell receptor beta chains drawn from one sample of a study of T cell repertoires in cytomegalovirus infection. Each CDR3 protein gets one entry after TCRdb re-called the reads with MiXCR. The sample carries around 440,000 distinct CDR3 sequences, about 11% recorded once. The sample was PBMCs. The receptors originated from a human donor in good health (CMV status not recorded). Some clones in this sample may be carry-over from other donors' samples. CDR3s include the opening cysteine and the closing phenylalanine or tryptophan. D genes are given only for firm matches. Only some rows state a clone size, as once, few, many or a class for expanded clones.

J: TRBJ2-2; V: TRBV30; D: NA; size: few; CDR3: CAWSVRLTRGTGELFF; DNA: TGTGCCTGGAGTGTACGTCTCACCCGGGGGACCGGGGAGCTGTTTTTT
J: TRBJ1-4; V: TRBV7-9; D: NA; size: many; CDR3: CASSLSGRVTNEKLFF; DNA: TGTGCCAGCAGCCTGTCGGGCAGAGTAACTAATGAAAAACTGTTTTTT
J: TRBJ1-2; V: TRBV7-9; D: NA; size: NA; CDR3: CASSLLGRASDGYTF; DNA: TGTGCCAGCAGCTTACTCGGCAGGGCCAGCGATGGCTACACCTTC
J: TRBJ1-1; V: TRBV5-1; D: NA; size: few; CDR3: CASSLTSVLGTEAFF; DNA: TGCGCCAGCAGCTTGACTAGTGTACTAGGCACTGAAGCTTTCTTT
J: TRBJ2-7; V: TRBV28; D: TRBD1; size: many; CDR3: CASSAGTGTYEQYF; DNA: TGTGCCAGCAGCGCAGGGACAGGGACCTACGAGCAGTACTTC
J: TRBJ2-2; V: TRBV5-7; D: TRBD1; size: many; CDR3: CASSFYATGQNTGELFF; DNA: TGTGCCAGCAGCTTTTATGCGACAGGGCAAAACACCGGGGAGCTGTTTTTT
J: TRBJ2-1; V: TRBV27; D: TRBD1; size: many; CDR3: CASSPWDRGGNEQFF; DNA: TGTGCCAGCAGTCCATGGGACAGGGGAGGGAATGAGCAGTTCTTC
J: TRBJ2-5; V: TRBV24-1; D: TRBD2; size: many; CDR3: CATSETKREQETQYF; DNA: TGTGCCACCAGTGAAACCAAGCGGGAACAAGAGACCCAGTACTTC
J: TRBJ1-5; V: TRBV7-8; D: NA; size: many; CDR3: CASSLVIPPFLRRPQHF; DNA: TGTGCCAGCAGCTTAGTTATTCCTCCGTTTTTAAGACGTCCCCAGCATTTT
J: TRBJ2-1; V: TRBV7-8; D: NA; size: many; CDR3: CASRRRPAGGYEQFF; DNA: TGTGCCAGCAGGCGACGCCCAGCGGGTGGCTATGAGCAGTTCTTC
J: TRBJ1-5; V: TRBV6-1; D: NA; size: many; CDR3: CASTPPGSNQPQHF; DNA: TGTGCCAGCACCCCTCCCGGGAGCAATCAGCCCCAGCATTTT
J: TRBJ2-1; V: TRBV10-3; D: TRBD1; size: many; CDR3: CASNGQGVWNEQFF; DNA: TGTGCCAGCAATGGACAGGGCGTTTGGAATGAGCAGTTCTTC
J: TRBJ1-1; V: TRBV11-2; D: TRBD1; size: few; CDR3: CASSVTGLHTEAFF; DNA: TGTGCCAGCAGCGTGACAGGGTTACACACTGAAGCTTTCTTT
J: TRBJ1-6; V: TRBV2; D: NA; size: NA; CDR3: CASGRESNPTNSPLHF; DNA: TGTGCCAGCGGGAGGGAGTCCAATCCGACCAATTCACCCCTCCACTTT
J: TRBJ2-5; V: TRBV5-1; D: TRBD1; size: few; CDR3: CASSSDRGAQETQYF; DNA: TGCGCCAGCAGCTCCGACAGGGGAGCACAAGAGACCCAGTACTTC
J: TRBJ2-1; V: TRBV7-2; D: TRBD2; size: many; CDR3: CASGGLAEQFF; DNA: TGTGCCAGCGGGGGACTAGCGGAGCAGTTCTTC
J: TRBJ2-7; V: TRBV2; D: TRBD2; size: many; CDR3: CASSEEASGLYEQYF; DNA: TGTGCCAGCAGTGAAGAAGCTAGCGGACTCTACGAGCAGTACTTC
J: TRBJ2-3; V: TRBV7-8; D: NA; size: many; CDR3: CASSFGGSGDTQYF; DNA: TGTGCCAGCAGCTTTGGAGGGAGTGGAGATACGCAGTATTTT
J: TRBJ1-5; V: TRBV6-2/TRBV6-3; D: NA; size: many; CDR3: CASSYRSRGNQPQHF; DNA: TGTGCCAGCAGTTACAGGAGCAGGGGCAATCAGCCCCAGCATTTT
J: TRBJ2-5; V: TRBV9; D: TRBD1; size: NA; CDR3: CASSVRDRGGETQYF; DNA: TGTGCCAGCAGCGTCCGGGACAGGGGTGGAGAGACCCAGTACTTC
J: TRBJ2-2; V: TRBV7-8; D: NA; size: many; CDR3: CASSPRGGFYTGELFF; DNA: TGTGCCAGCAGCCCCCGAGGGGGGTTCTACACCGGGGAGCTGTTTTTT
J: TRBJ1-1; V: TRBV2; D: NA; size: many; CDR3: CASSENYADTEAFF; DNA: TGTGCCAGCAGTGAAAATTACGCCGACACTGAAGCTTTCTTT
J: TRBJ2-7; V: TRBV11-2; D: TRBD2; size: many; CDR3: CASSLLVAGGDEQYF; DNA: TGTGCCAGCAGCTTGCTCGTAGCGGGAGGAGACGAGCAGTACTTC
J: TRBJ2-3; V: TRBV20-1; D: TRBD2; size: NA; CDR3: CSASDSGRVTDTQYF; DNA: TGCAGTGCGTCCGATAGCGGGAGGGTTACAGATACGCAGTATTTT
J: TRBJ2-2; V: TRBV7-4; D: TRBD2; size: NA; CDR3: CVSSVLAGDGAGELFF; DNA: TGTGTCAGCAGCGTCTTAGCGGGAGACGGCGCCGGGGAGCTGTTTTTT
J: TRBJ2-2; V: TRBV10-3; D: TRBD1; size: many; CDR3: CAINLGQAATGELFF; DNA: TGTGCCATCAACCTGGGACAGGCGGCGACCGGGGAGCTGTTTTTT
J: TRBJ1-3; V: TRBV6-5; D: NA; size: NA; CDR3: CASSYSRVGSGNTIYF; DNA: TGTGCCAGCAGTTACTCGAGAGTTGGCTCTGGAAACACCATATATTTT
J: TRBJ2-3; V: TRBV2; D: TRBD1; size: many; CDR3: CASGQGRGTDTQYF; DNA: TGTGCCAGCGGACAGGGGAGAGGGACAGATACGCAGTATTTT
J: TRBJ2-1; V: TRBV9; D: TRBD2; size: NA; CDR3: CASSGSGTSGNEQFF; DNA: TGTGCCAGCAGCGGCTCCGGGACTAGCGGCAATGAGCAGTTCTTC
J: TRBJ2-5; V: TRBV6-1; D: TRBD2; size: many; CDR3: CASSELSGSNQETQYF; DNA: TGTGCCAGCAGTGAACTGAGCGGGAGTAACCAAGAGACCCAGTACTTC
J: TRBJ2-5; V: TRBV9; D: TRBD1; size: many; CDR3: CASSVGQKETQYF; DNA: TGTGCCAGCAGCGTGGGACAGAAAGAGACCCAGTACTTC
J: TRBJ2-7; V: TRBV10-2; D: TRBD2; size: NA; CDR3: CASSEETSGEQYF; DNA: TGCGCCAGCAGTGAGGAAACTAGCGGGGAGCAGTACTTC
J: TRBJ2-6; V: TRBV20-1; D: TRBD1; size: few; CDR3: CSVEPGQGRSGANVLTF; DNA: TGCAGTGTAGAGCCGGGACAGGGCCGTAGTGGGGCCAACGTCCTGACTTTC